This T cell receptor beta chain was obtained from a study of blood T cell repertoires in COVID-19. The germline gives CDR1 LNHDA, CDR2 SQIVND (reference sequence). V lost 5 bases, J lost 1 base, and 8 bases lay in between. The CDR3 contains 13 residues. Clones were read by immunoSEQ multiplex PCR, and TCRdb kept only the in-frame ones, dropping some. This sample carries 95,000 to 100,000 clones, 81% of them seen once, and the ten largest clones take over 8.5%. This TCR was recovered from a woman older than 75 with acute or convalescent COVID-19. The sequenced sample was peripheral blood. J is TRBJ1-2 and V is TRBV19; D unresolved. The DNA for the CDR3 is TGTGCCAGTAGTCCCGGTTATAACTATGGCTACACCTTC. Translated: CASSPGYNYGYTF.